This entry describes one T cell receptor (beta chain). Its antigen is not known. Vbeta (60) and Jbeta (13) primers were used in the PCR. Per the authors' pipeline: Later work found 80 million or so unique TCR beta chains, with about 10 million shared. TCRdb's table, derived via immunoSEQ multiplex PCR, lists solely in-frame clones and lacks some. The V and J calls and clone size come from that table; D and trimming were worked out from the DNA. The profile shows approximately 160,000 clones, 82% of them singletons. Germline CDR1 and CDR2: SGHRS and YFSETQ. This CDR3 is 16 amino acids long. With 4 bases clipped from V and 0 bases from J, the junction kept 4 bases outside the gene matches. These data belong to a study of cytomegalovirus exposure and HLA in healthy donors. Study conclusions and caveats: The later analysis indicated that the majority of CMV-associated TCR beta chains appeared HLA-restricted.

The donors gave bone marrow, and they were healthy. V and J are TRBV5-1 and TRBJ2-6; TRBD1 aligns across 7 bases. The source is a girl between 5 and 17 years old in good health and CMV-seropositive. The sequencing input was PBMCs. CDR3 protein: CASSPGTDSGANVLTF. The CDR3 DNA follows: TGCGCCAGCAGCCCAGGGACAGACTCTGGGGCCAACGTCCTGACTTTC.